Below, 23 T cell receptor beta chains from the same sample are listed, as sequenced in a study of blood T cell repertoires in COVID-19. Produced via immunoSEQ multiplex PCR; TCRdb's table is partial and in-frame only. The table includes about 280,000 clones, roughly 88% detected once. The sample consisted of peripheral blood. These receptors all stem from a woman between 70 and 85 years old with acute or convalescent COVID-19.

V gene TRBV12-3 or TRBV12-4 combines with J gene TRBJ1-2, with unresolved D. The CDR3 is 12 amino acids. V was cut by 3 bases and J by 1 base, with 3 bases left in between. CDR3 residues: CASSFGNYGYTF. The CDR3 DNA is TGTGCCAGCAGTTTCGGTAACTATGGCTACACCTTC.

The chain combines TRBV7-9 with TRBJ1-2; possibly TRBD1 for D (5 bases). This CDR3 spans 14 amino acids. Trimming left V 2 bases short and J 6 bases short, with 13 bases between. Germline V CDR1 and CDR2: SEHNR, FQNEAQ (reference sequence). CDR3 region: CASSLMTDYDGYTF. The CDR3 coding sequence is TGTGCCAGCAGCTTAATGACAGATTATGATGGCTACACCTTC.

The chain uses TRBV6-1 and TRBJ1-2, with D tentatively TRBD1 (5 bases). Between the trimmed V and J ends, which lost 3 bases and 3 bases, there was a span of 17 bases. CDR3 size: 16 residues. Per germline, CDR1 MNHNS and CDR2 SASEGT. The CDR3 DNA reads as TGTGCCAGCAGTGACGGGGGGGTGTCCACCCACTATGGCTACACCTTC. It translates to CASSDGGVSTHYGYTF.

Written as DNA, the CDR3 is TGTGCCAGCAGCCAAGATGAACTGACATCCCCCTACTTC. Translating it yields CASSQDELTSPYF. The V call is TRBV14, the J call TRBJ2-7; D uncertain. V dropped 0 bases and J dropped 13 bases, with 16 bases sitting between them. The CDR3 totals 13 residues. The germline V gene has CDR1 SGHDN and CDR2 FVKESK.

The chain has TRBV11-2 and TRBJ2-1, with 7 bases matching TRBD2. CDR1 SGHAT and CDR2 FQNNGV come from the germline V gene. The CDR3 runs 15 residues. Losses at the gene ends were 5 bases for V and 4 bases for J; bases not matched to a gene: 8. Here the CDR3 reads CASSALRGSYNEQFF. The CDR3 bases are TGTGCCAGCAGCGCGCTGCGGGGGAGTTACAATGAGCAGTTCTTC. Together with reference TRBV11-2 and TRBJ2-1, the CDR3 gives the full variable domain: EAGVAQSPRYKIIEKRQSVAFWCNPISGHATLYWYQQILGQGPKLLIQFQNNGVVDDSQLPKDRFSAERLKGVDSTLKIQPAKLEDSAVYLCASSALRGSYNEQFFGPGTRLTVL.

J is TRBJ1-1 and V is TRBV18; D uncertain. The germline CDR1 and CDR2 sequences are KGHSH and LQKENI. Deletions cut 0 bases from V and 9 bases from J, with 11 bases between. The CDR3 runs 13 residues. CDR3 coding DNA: TGTGCCAGCTCACCACCGGAGAGGGTAAAAGCTTTCTTT. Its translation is CASSPPERVKAFF.

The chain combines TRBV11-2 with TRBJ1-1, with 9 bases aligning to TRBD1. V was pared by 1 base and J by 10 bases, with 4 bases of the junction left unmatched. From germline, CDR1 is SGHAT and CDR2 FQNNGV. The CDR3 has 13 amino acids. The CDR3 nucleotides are TGTGCCAGCAGCTTAGGGACAGGGGATATAGCTTTCTTT. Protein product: CASSLGTGDIAFF.

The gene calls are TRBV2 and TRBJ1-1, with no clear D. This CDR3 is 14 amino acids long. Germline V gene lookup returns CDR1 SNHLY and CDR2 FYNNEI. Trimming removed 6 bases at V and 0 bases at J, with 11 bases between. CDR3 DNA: TGTGCCAGCAGACTTCCACTAATGAACACTGAAGCTTTCTTT. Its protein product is CASRLPLMNTEAFF. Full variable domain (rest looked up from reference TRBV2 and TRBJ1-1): EPEVTQTPSHQVTQMGQEVILRCVPISNHLYFYWYRQILGQKVEFLVSFYNNEISEKSEIFDDQFSVERPDGSNFTLKIRSTKLEDSAMYFCASRLPLMNTEAFFGQGTRLTVV.

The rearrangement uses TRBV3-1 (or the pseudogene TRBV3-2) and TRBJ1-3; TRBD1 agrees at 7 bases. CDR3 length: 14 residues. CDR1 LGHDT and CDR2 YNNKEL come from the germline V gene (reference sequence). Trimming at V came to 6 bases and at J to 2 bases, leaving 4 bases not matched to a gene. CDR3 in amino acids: CASRRQGAGNTIYF. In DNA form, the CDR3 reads TGTGCCAGCAGACGACAGGGTGCTGGAAACACCATATATTTT.

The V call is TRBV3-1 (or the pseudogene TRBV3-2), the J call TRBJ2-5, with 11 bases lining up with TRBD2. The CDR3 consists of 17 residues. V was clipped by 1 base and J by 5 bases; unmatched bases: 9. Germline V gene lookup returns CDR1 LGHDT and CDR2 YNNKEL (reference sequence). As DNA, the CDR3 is TGTGCCAGCAGCCAAGGGCATAGCGGGGGGGCCTTGGAGACCCAGTACTTC. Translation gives CASSQGHSGGALETQYF.

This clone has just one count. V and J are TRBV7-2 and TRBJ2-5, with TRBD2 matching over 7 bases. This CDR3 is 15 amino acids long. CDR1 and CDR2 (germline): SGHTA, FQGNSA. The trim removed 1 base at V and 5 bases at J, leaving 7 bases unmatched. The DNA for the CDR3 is TGTGCCAGCAGCTTAGTGGGGGGGGAGAGGGAGACCCAGTACTTC. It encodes CASSLVGGERETQYF.

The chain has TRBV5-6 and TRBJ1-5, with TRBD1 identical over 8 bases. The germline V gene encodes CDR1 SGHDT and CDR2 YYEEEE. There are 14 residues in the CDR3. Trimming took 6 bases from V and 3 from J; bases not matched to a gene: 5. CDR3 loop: CASTSGQVNQPQHF. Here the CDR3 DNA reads TGTGCCAGCACCTCGGGACAGGTCAATCAGCCCCAGCATTTT.

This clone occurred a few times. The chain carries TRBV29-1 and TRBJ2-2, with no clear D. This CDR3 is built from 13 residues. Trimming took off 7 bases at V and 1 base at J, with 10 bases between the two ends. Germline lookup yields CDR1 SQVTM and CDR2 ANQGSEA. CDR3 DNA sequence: TGCAGCGCCCGGGTCCGGAACACCGGGGAGCTGTTTTTT. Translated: CSARVRNTGELFF.

The CDR3 sequence is CASSQGQGQKETQYF. The CDR3 DNA reads TGCGCCAGCAGCCAAGGCCAGGGACAGAAAGAGACCCAGTACTTC. The J gene is TRBJ2-5, the V gene TRBV4-1; 7 positions match TRBD1. J lost 3 bases, V lost 1 base, and 5 bases had no gene match. There are 15 residues in the CDR3. CDR1 and CDR2 from the germline V gene are MGHRA and YSYEKL.

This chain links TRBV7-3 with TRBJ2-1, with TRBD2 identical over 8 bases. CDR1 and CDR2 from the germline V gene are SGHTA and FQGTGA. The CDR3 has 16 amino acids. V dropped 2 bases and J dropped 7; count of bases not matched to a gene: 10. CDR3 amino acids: CASSLVGGAIRNEQFF. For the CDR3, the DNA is TGTGCCAGCAGCTTAGTCGGGGGGGCCATAAGAAATGAGCAGTTCTTC.

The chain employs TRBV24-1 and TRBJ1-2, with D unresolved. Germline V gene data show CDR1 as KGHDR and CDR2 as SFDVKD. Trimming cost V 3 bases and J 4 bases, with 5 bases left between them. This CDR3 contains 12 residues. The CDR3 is CATSDLVYGYTF. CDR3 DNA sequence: TGTGCCACCAGTGATCTCGTCTATGGCTACACCTTC.

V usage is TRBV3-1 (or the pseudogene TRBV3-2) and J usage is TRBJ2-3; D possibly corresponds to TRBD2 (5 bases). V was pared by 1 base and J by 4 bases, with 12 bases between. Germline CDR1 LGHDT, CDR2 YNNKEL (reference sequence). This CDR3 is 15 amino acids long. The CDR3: CASSQGGYGADTQYF. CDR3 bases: TGTGCCAGCAGCCAAGGGGGATACGGGGCAGATACGCAGTATTTT.

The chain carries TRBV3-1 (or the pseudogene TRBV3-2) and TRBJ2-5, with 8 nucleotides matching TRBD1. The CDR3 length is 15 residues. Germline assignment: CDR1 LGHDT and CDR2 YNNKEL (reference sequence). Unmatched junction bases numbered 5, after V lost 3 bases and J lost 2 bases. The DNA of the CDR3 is TGTGCCAGCAGCCACCTTAGGACAGGGCAAGAGACCCAGTACTTC. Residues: CASSHLRTGQETQYF.

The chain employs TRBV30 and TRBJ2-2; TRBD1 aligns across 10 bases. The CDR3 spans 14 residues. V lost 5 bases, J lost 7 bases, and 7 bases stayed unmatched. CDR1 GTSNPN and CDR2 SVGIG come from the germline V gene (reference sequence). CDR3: CAWDRDRGDGELFF. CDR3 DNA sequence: TGTGCCTGGGACCGGGACAGGGGTGACGGGGAGCTGTTTTTT. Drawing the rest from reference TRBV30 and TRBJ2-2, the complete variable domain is SQTIHQWPATLVQPVGSPLSLECTVEGTSNPNLYWYRQAAGRGLQLLFYSVGIGQISSEVPQNLSASRPQDRQFILSSKKLLLSDSGFYLCAWDRDRGDGELFFGEGSRLTVL.

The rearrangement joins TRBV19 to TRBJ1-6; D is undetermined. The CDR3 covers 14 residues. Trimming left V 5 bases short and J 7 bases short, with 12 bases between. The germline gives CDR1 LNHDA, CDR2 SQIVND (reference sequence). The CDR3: CASSFSAGNSPLHF. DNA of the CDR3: TGTGCCAGTAGTTTTAGCGCAGGAAATTCACCCCTCCACTTT.

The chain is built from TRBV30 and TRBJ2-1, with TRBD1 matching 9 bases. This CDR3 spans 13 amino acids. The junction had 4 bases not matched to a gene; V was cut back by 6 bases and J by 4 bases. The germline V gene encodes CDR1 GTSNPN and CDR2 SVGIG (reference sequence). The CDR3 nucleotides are TGTGCCTGTAAGGACAGGGGTTACAATGAGCAGTTCTTC. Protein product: CACKDRGYNEQFF.

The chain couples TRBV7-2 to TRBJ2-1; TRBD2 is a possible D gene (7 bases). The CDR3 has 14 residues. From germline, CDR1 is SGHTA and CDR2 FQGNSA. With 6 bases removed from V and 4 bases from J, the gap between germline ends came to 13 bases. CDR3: CASSRAGAYNEQFF. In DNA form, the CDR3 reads TGTGCCAGCAGTAGGGCGGGGGCTTACAATGAGCAGTTCTTC.

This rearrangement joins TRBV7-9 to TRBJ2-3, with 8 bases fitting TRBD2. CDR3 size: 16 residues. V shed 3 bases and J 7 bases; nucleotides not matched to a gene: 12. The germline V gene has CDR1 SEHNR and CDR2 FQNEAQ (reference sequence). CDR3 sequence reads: CASSFSSGGDRYTQYF. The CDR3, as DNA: TGTGCCAGCAGCTTCTCCAGCGGGGGCGATCGTTATACGCAGTATTTT.